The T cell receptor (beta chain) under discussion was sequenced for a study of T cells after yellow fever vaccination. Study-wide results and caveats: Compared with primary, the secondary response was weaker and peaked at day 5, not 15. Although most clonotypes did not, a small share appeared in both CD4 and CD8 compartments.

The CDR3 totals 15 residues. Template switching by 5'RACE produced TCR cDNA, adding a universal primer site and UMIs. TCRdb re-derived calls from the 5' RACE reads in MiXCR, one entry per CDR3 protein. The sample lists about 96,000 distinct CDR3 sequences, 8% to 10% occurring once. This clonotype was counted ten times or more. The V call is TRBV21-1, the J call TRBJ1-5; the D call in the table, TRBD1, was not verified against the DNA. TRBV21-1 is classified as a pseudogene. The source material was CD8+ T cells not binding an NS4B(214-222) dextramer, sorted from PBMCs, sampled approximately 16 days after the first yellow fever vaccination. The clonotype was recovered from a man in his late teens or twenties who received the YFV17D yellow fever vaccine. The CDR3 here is CAIYNRDSLNQPQHF. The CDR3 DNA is TGTGCCATCTATAATCGGGACAGCCTCAATCAGCCCCAGCATTTT.